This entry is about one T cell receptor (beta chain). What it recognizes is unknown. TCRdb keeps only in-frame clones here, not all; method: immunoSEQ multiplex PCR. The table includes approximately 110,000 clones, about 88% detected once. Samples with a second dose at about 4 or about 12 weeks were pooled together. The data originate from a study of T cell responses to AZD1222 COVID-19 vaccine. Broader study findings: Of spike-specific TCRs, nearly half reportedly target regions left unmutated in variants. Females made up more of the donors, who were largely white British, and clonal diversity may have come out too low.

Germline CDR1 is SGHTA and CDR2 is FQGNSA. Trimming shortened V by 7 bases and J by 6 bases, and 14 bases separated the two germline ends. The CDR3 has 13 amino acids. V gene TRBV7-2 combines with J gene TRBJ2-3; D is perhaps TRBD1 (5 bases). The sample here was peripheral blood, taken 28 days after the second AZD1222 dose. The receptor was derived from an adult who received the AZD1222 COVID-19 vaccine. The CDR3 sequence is CASTVTVLDTQYF. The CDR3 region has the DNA TGTGCCAGCACCGTGACAGTCCTGGATACGCAGTATTTT.